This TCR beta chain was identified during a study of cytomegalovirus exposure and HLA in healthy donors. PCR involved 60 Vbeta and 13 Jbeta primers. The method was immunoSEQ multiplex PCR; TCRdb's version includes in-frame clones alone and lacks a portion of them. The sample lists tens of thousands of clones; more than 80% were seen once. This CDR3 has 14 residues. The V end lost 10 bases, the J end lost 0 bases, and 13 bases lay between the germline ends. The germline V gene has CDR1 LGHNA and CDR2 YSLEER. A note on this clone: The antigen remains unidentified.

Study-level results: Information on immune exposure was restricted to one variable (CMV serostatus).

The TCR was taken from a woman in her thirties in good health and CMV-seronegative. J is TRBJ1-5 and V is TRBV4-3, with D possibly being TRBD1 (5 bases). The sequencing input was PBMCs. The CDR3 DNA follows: TGCGCCAAAAAAAGTAGGGGTAGCAATCAGCCCCAGCATTTT. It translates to CAKKSRGSNQPQHF.